This T cell receptor (beta chain) was recovered during a study of breast tumors, draining lymph nodes, adjacent tissues. General study results and limits: The lymph node origin of tumor T cells was framed as consistent with a hypothesis, not demonstrated. Most tumor T cells seemingly derive from lymph node, then expand in tumor.

The lymph nodes were axillary draining lymph nodes from breast cancer patients. Each CDR3 protein is one row after TCRdb ran MiXCR on the multiplex PCR reads. There are around 230,000 distinct CDR3 sequences in the sample; less than 40% occur only once, and over 3.5% lies in the top ten. This clonotype was detected ten times or more. Its antigen remains unidentified. The specimen sequenced was axillary lymph node tissue. The sequence was obtained from a female donor with breast cancer. Some clones in this sample may be carry-over from other donors' samples.

The CDR3 DNA reads TGTGCCAGCAGATCCTATTCTGGTGGAAACACCATATATTTT. Protein: CASRSYSGGNTIYF. The rearrangement joins TRBV7-2 to TRBJ1-3; no clear D. V was shortened by 6 bases and J by 3 bases, with 12 bases between the two germline ends. CDR3 length: 14 amino acids. Germline V gene sequence: CDR1 SGHTA, CDR2 FQGNSA.